This T cell receptor (beta chain) was sequenced for a study of OX40 agonist ivuxolimab in advanced cancers. Study at large: Ivuxolimab, an agonist antibody against OX40 (CD134), was given to patients. There were three patients with partial responses, one having hepatocellular carcinoma and two cutaneous melanoma.

Broader study findings: No determination was made of the antigen specificity of the expanded peripheral T cells.

As for this clone: Its specificity is not known.

Autoimmune disease history or systemic immunosuppression was exclusionary. Trimming removed 4 bases from V and 11 bases from J, with 13 bases in between. Looked up from germline, CDR1 is SGHNT and CDR2 is YENEEA. The length of the CDR3 is 12 residues. Assay used: immunoSEQ multiplex PCR; TCRdb lists only in-frame clones, some missing. The data contain tens of thousands of clones, roughly 80% of them singletons. Sequences were derived from CD4+ or CD8+ T cells sorted from blood, sampled in a trial of the OX40 agonist ivuxolimab. This chain joins TRBV11-3 and TRBJ2-3; no reliable D call. The TCR sequence derives from an adult with an advanced solid tumor such as melanoma, head and neck, liver or kidney cancer. The CDR3 region has the DNA TGTGCCAGCAGCTCTGGACGGTTAAGGCAGTATTTT. Residues: CASSSGRLRQYF.